This T cell receptor beta chain derives from a study of beta chain features in type 1 diabetes. Turning to the study itself: Analysis included 107,917,701 sorted cells drawn from all samples.

By sample share, this clone is medium-sized. The length of the CDR3 is 13 residues. Trimming stripped 6 bases from V and 10 bases from J, with 16 bases between. CDR1 and CDR2 (germline): SGHTA, FQGNSA. All of the isolated RNA was reverse transcribed, so expressed TCRB transcripts were sequenced. The table came from immunoSEQ multiplex PCR; TCRdb's copy has only in-frame clones and leaves some out. The sample includes some 250,000 clones, less than 35% of them seen just once. The gene calls are TRBV7-2 and TRBJ2-1; D not certain. The sequencing input was central memory CD4+ T cells from blood. This receptor was obtained from a man aged 30-40 years in good health. The CDR3 nucleotides are TGTGCCAGCAGTTCCCTCCCGGCCAAAGAGCAGTTCTTC. Translating it yields CASSSLPAKEQFF.